This T cell receptor beta chain appears in the sequencing data of a study of shared clonotypes between healthy human individuals. About the research overall: CD4 naive and memory got three plates each, CD8 naive two, CD8 memory one. Overall study results and limits: Clonotype sharing among donors likely depends on sequencing depth. Genetic and exposure-history diversity was limited by the few donors.

The CDR3 is 16 residues long. The V and J ends lost 7 bases and 6 bases, in that order; junction bases with no gene match: 16. Germline V gene sequence: CDR1 SNHLY, CDR2 FYNNEI. Concerning this clone: Its antigen is currently unknown.

The method was immunoSEQ multiplex PCR; TCRdb's version includes in-frame clones alone and lacks a portion of them. Among around 550,000 clones listed, 95% to 97% were seen once. HIV-negative, healthy adults without recent acute infections or vaccinations were the donors. The TCR originated in a woman aged 30 to 39 in good health. The sequenced material came from naive CD4+ T cells sorted from blood. Subset: CD45RA+ positively selected. The chain carries TRBV2 and TRBJ2-5; 8 bases map to TRBD1. The CDR3 sequence: CASTRSVTGGIQTQYF. The CDR3 DNA sequence: TGTGCCAGCACCAGGTCCGTAACAGGGGGAATACAGACCCAGTACTTC.